What follows are 28 T cell receptor beta chains derived from one specimen sequenced in a study of regulatory T cells in long-lasting Graves disease. Researchers made TCR beta libraries by using iRepertoire HTBI primers and running Arm-PCR on CDR3 regions. TCRdb fed the multiplex PCR reads into MiXCR, producing one record per CDR3 protein. Seen here are about 470,000 distinct CDR3 sequences, less than 25% observed once, and the top ten hold 6.5% to 8%. As for time point: persistent/refractory GD, antithyroid drugs over 5 years with positive TRAb. PBMC RNA served as the TCR library source. Sequenced material: peripheral blood mononuclear cells (PBMCs), taken when the disease was refractory, from a patient treated with antithyroid drugs. Receptors were obtained from a female donor with Graves disease.

The chain is built from TRBV2 and TRBJ2-7, with 8 bases fitting TRBD1. The CDR3 is made up of 14 amino acids. V shed 7 bases and J 1 base; nucleotides not matched to a gene: 6. Germline loops: CDR1 SNHLY, CDR2 FYNNEI. This chain's CDR3 is CASTGQGWSYEQYF. The DNA for the CDR3 is TGTGCCAGCACCGGACAGGGTTGGTCCTACGAGCAGTACTTC.

This clonotype was counted at least ten times. This chain's CDR3 is CAVHPDLTLNGYTF. The CDR3 nucleotides read TGTGCCGTGCACCCCGATCTAACACTCAATGGCTACACCTTC. The chain recombines TRBV6-1 with TRBJ1-2, with unresolved D. The ends were cut back, 11 bases at V and 6 bases at J, with 22 bases in the middle. Germline CDR1 reads MNHNS; CDR2 reads SASEGT. This CDR3 is built from 14 residues.

The genes are TRBV11-2 and TRBJ1-2; D ambiguous. CDR3 length: 15 amino acids. The germline V gene has CDR1 SGHAT and CDR2 FQNNGV. The V and J ends lost 4 bases and 8 bases respectively, with 20 bases between them. The DNA for the CDR3 is TGTGCCAGCAGCTCAACCCCAAGGACCCGAGGGGGCTACACCTTC. Translated: CASSSTPRTRGGYTF.

Ten or more counts support this clonotype. This rearrangement joins TRBV7-9 to TRBJ2-7, with TRBD1 identical over 10 bases. This CDR3 comprises 15 residues. Unmatched junction bases numbered 6, after V lost 5 bases and J lost 2 bases. The germline V gene has CDR1 SEHNR and CDR2 FQNEAQ (reference sequence). CDR3: CASSTGQGVTYEQYF. CDR3 DNA: TGTGCCAGCAGCACCGGACAGGGGGTAACCTACGAGCAGTACTTC. Filled out from reference TRBV7-9 and TRBJ2-7, the complete variable domain reads DTGVSQNPRHKITKRGQNVTFRCDPISEHNRLYWYRQTLGQGPEFLTYFQNEAQLEKSRLLSDRFSAERPKGSFSTLEIQRTEQGDSAMYLCASSTGQGVTYEQYFGPGTRLTVT.

This rearrangement joins TRBV6-1 to TRBJ2-2; 10 bases are a match to TRBD1. Germline trimming cut 6 bases from V and 3 bases from J; bases unmatched to any gene: 1. Looked up from germline, CDR1 is MNHNS and CDR2 is SASEGT. The CDR3 length is 14 residues. CDR3 nucleotides: TGTGCCAGCAGGGGGACAGGGGACACCGGGGAGCTGTTTTTT. Amino acids: CASRGTGDTGELFF.

This clonotype came up many times. V is TRBV6-1 and J is TRBJ1-5; the match to TRBD1 covers 10 bases. This CDR3 comprises 17 residues. Looked up from germline, CDR1 is MNHNS and CDR2 is SASEGT. V lost 3 bases and J lost 4; bases outside the gene matches: 9. The CDR3 is CASSDRDRGRRNQPQHF. In nucleotides, the CDR3 is TGTGCCAGCAGTGACCGGGACAGGGGAAGGAGGAATCAGCCCCAGCATTTT.

In its sample, this clonotype was seen many times. This chain links TRBV6-1 with TRBJ1-5; a weak D match, TRBD1 (5 bases). This CDR3 spans 14 amino acids. Deletions cut 4 bases from V and 5 bases from J, with 12 bases between. In germline, CDR1 is MNHNS, CDR2 SASEGT. For the CDR3, the DNA is TGTGCCAGCAGTGCTACAGGTGGGGATCAGCCCCAGCATTTT. Amino acid sequence: CASSATGGDQPQHF.

This clonotype was observed many times. This rearrangement joins TRBV15 to TRBJ1-2; a possible D gene is TRBD1 (5 bases). Deletions cut 1 base from V and 8 bases from J, with 20 bases between. Germline CDR1 is LNHNV and CDR2 is YYDKDF (reference sequence). This CDR3 has 16 amino acids. CDR3 in amino acids: CATSRVVRDALEGYTF. In DNA form, the CDR3 reads TGTGCCACCAGCAGAGTTGTCAGGGACGCCCTGGAGGGCTACACCTTC.

This clonotype appeared many times. The V gene is TRBV2, the J gene TRBJ2-7, with TRBD1 as a possible D gene (5 bases). The CDR3 has 13 residues. The V end lost 6 bases, the J end lost 4 bases, and 13 bases lay between the germline ends. CDR1 and CDR2 (germline): SNHLY, FYNNEI. The DNA of the CDR3 is TGTGCCAGCAGCGGGCGACAGCTATACGAGCAGTACTTC. Residues: CASSGRQLYEQYF.

The sample holds a few counts of this clonotype. V usage is TRBV6-2 or TRBV6-3 and J usage is TRBJ2-5, with D possibly being TRBD2 (6 bases). The CDR3 runs to 13 residues. V lost 4 bases, J lost 11 bases, and 17 bases lay in between. The V gene's germline CDR1 is MNHEY and CDR2 SVGEGT. This CDR3 is CASSSGGMGEQYF. DNA for the CDR3: TGTGCCAGCAGTTCGGGCGGGATGGGGGAGCAGTACTTC.

As regards this clonotype: At one boundary the junction diverges from the germline segment, which might be a read error. The chain recombines TRBV6-2 or TRBV6-3 with TRBJ2-7; a possible D gene is TRBD2 (6 bases). The germline gives CDR1 MNHEY, CDR2 SVGEGT. The CDR3 totals 16 residues. The CDR3 nucleotides are TGTGTCAGCGGGCCTCTGGGCGGGGTCAGCTCCTACGAGCAGTACTTC. Residues: CVSGPLGGVSSYEQYF.

This clonotype has a handful of counts. J is TRBJ1-5 and V is TRBV4-1; D not certain. The CDR3 has 16 amino acids. CDR1 MGHRA and CDR2 YSYEKL come from the germline V gene. V lost 4 bases, J lost 4 bases, and 17 bases lay in between. The DNA for the CDR3 is TGCGCCAGCAGCCGTCACTTCGGTAGTATTAATCAGCCCCAGCATTTT. Translated, it gives CASSRHFGSINQPQHF.

This clonotype has just a few counts. CDR3 protein: CASSQVSGREQYF. The CDR3 bases are TGTGCCAGCAGCCAAGTGTCGGGGCGGGAGCAGTACTTC. The V and J genes are TRBV3-1 and TRBJ2-7; D tentatively fits TRBD1 or TRBD2 (5 bases each). The germline gives CDR1 LGHDT, CDR2 YNNKEL (reference sequence). V was trimmed by 1 base and J by 7 bases, leaving 11 bases between them. There are 13 residues in the CDR3.

This clonotype was seen many times. V usage is TRBV7-9 and J usage is TRBJ2-7; no clear D gene. Germline CDR1 is SEHNR and CDR2 is FQNEAQ (reference sequence). Trimming stripped 5 bases from V and 0 bases from J, with 11 bases between. The CDR3 contains 14 residues. CDR3 region: CASSRSAVSYEQYF. In nucleotides, the CDR3 is TGTGCCAGCAGCCGGTCTGCGGTCTCCTACGAGCAGTACTTC.

The CDR3 nucleotides are TGTGCCAGCCGGGCCCACTCCTATAATTCACCCCTCCACTTT. This sequence encodes CASRAHSYNSPLHF. This chain connects TRBV6-1 to TRBJ1-6; D remains unclear. This CDR3 spans 14 amino acids. Between the trimmed V and J ends, which lost 8 bases and 0 bases, there was a span of 8 bases. CDR1 and CDR2 (germline): MNHNS, SASEGT.

V usage is TRBV6-1 and J usage is TRBJ2-2; TRBD2 is a possible D gene (5 bases). The CDR3 spans 15 residues. Trimming left V 6 bases short and J 4 bases short, with 15 bases between. Germline values: CDR1 MNHNS, CDR2 SASEGT. CDR3 in amino acids: CASSPDGMGTGELFF. For the CDR3, the DNA is TGTGCCAGCAGCCCGGACGGGATGGGCACCGGGGAGCTGTTTTTT.

Concerning this clonotype itself: This may come from a read error, since a much larger clone is one base off. V and J are TRBV6-2 or TRBV6-3 and TRBJ1-1, with TRBD1 as a possible D gene (5 bases). V was cut by 2 bases and J by 6 bases, with 10 bases left in between. Germline V gives CDR1 MNHEY, CDR2 SVGEGT. CDR3 length equals 13 residues. The CDR3 protein is CASSYAGSPEAFF. CDR3 nucleotides: TGTGCCAGCAGTTACGCAGGGAGCCCTGAAGCTTTCTTT.

This clonotype was counted many times. The chain employs TRBV12-3 or TRBV12-4 and TRBJ1-2, with D possibly being TRBD1 (5 bases). V shed 6 bases and J shed 8 bases, with 25 bases lying between them. The CDR3 extends over 16 amino acids. CDR3 nucleotide sequence: TGTGCCAGCAGCCTGAACCCCAGGGCCCCCATCCGGGGCTACACCTTC. Encoded protein: CASSLNPRAPIRGYTF.

The chain couples TRBV12-5 to TRBJ2-3; 10 nucleotides align to TRBD1. The V gene's germline CDR1 is LGHNT and CDR2 FRNRAP. The CDR3 is made up of 15 amino acids. The junction had 6 bases not matched to a gene; V was cut back by 9 bases and J by 0 bases. CDR3: CASDRGLSSTDTQYF. DNA of the CDR3: TGTGCTAGCGACAGGGGGCTGAGCAGCACAGATACGCAGTATTTT. The whole variable domain, filled in from reference TRBV12-5 and TRBJ2-3, reads DARVTQTPRHKVTEMGQEVTMRCQPILGHNTVFWYRQTMMQGLELLAYFRNRAPLDDSGMPKDRFSAEMPDATLATLKIQPSEPRDSAVYFCASDRGLSSTDTQYFGPGTRLTVL.

This clonotype has just a few counts. The chain recombines TRBV30 with TRBJ2-2, with 7 bases fitting TRBD2. This CDR3 spans 14 amino acids. Germline trimming cut 4 bases from V and 7 bases from J; bases unmatched to any gene: 9. Germline assignment: CDR1 GTSNPN and CDR2 SVGIG (reference sequence). The CDR3 loop is CAWKQLAFSGELFF. In DNA, the CDR3 is TGTGCCTGGAAGCAACTAGCGTTCAGCGGGGAGCTGTTTTTT.

This clonotype has at least ten counts. The chain joins TRBV11-2 to TRBJ2-2; D remains ambiguous. With 1 base removed from V and 0 bases from J, the gap between germline ends came to 15 bases. CDR3 length equals 18 residues. Germline CDR1 SGHAT, CDR2 FQNNGV. The CDR3: CASSLAGWSYANTGELFF. Here the CDR3 DNA reads TGTGCCAGCAGCTTAGCCGGCTGGAGCTACGCGAACACCGGGGAGCTGTTTTTT.

The chain has TRBV7-2 and TRBJ1-5, with D possibly TRBD1 on 5 matching bases. Germline CDR1 is SGHTA and CDR2 is FQGNSA. This CDR3 has 14 amino acids. Trimming removed 1 base at V and 7 bases at J, with 11 bases between. DNA for the CDR3: TGTGCCAGCAGCTTAGTGGGGGGGAAGCAGCCCCAGCATTTT. Translation gives CASSLVGGKQPQHF. The variable domain in full, with the rest retrieved from reference TRBV7-2 and TRBJ1-5, is GAGVSQSPSNKVTEKGKDVELRCDPISGHTALYWYRQSLGQGLEFLIYFQGNSAPDKSGLPSDRFSAERTGGSVSTLTIQRTQQEDSAVYLCASSLVGGKQPQHFGDGTRLSIL.

This clonotype occurred a few times. V gene TRBV6-1 combines with J gene TRBJ1-5; D ambiguous. The CDR3 covers 13 residues. Trimming left V 9 bases short and J 0 bases short, with 9 bases between. CDR1 is MNHNS, CDR2 SASEGT, per germline. The CDR3 reads CASQGNSNQPQHF. CDR3 nucleotide sequence: TGTGCCAGTCAAGGGAATAGCAATCAGCCCCAGCATTTT.

The chain has TRBV7-9 and TRBJ2-7; D is possibly TRBD2 (5 bases). This CDR3 spans 12 amino acids. Germline V gives CDR1 SEHNR, CDR2 FQNEAQ (reference sequence). V was trimmed by 2 bases and J by 5 bases, leaving 7 bases between them. CDR3 in DNA: TGTGCCAGCAGCTTAACGAGGGACGAGCAGTACTTC. This translates into CASSLTRDEQYF.

This clonotype was seen ten or more times. The V and J genes are TRBV6-1 and TRBJ1-2; D is undetermined. The CDR3 contains 15 residues. Trimming shortened V by 6 bases and J by 1 base, and 15 bases separated the two germline ends. Germline V gives CDR1 MNHNS, CDR2 SASEGT. CDR3 bases: TGTGCCAGCAGACCCTCCGGGAGGGATAACTATGGCTACACCTTC. Its translation: CASRPSGRDNYGYTF.

Points on this clonotype: A much larger clone sits a single nucleotide away, making a read error possible. This chain joins TRBV28 and TRBJ1-1; D gene unclear. V lost 7 bases to trimming and J lost 7 bases, with 7 bases between them. CDR3 size: 10 residues. Germline values: CDR1 MDHEN, CDR2 SYDVKM. For the CDR3, the DNA is TGTGCCAGCACGAGGTTTGAAGCTTTCTTT. Amino acids: CASTRFEAFF.

The chain links TRBV11-3 to TRBJ2-3; D remains unclear. V dropped 5 bases and J dropped 3 bases, with 9 bases sitting between them. The V gene's germline CDR1 is SGHNT and CDR2 YENEEA. The CDR3 is 13 residues long. CDR3 amino acids: CASSHVGTDTQYF. The CDR3 DNA reads as TGTGCCAGCAGCCATGTCGGGACAGATACGCAGTATTTT.

This clonotype was seen repeatedly, ten times or more. The chain is built from TRBV3-1 and TRBJ2-5, with D unresolved. CDR3 length: 15 amino acids. Germline CDR1 is LGHDT and CDR2 is YNNKEL (reference sequence). Trimming removed 3 bases from V and 0 bases from J, with 11 bases in between. CDR3 amino acids: CASSHVVDNQETQYF. DNA for the CDR3: TGTGCCAGCAGCCATGTAGTAGACAACCAAGAGACCCAGTACTTC.